Following are 4 T cell receptor beta chains from one sample sequenced in a study of CD8 T cells in Susac syndrome (dated by TCRdb to between 2018 and 2021). Receptors were amplified or captured by the immunoSEQ multiplex PCR assay. RNA was extracted with the RNeasy kit and roughly 0.45 to 1 ug was reverse transcribed using random hexamers. TCRdb reran the public reads through fastp at Q25 and MiXCR, keeping productive beta chains. Each CDR3 protein gets just one entry, which takes the most common genes and DNA from the rows behind it. The table for this sample lists around 200,000 distinct CDR3 sequences; over 85% of them were counted only once. The ten largest clones capture 0.095% to 0.12% of the sample. Material for sequencing was CD4+ T cells from PBMCs. These receptors were obtained from a human donor in good health.

The CDR3 is CATSRAFTRQGEDEQFF. The CDR3 DNA reads TGTGCCACCAGCAGGGCCTTTACCCGACAGGGGGAGGATGAGCAGTTCTTC. The chain has TRBV15 and TRBJ2-1; 9 bases match TRBD1. Germline trimming cut 3 bases from V and 8 bases from J; bases unmatched to any gene: 14. Per the germline V gene, CDR1 is LNHNV and CDR2 is YYDKDF (reference sequence). The CDR3 runs 17 residues.

The rearrangement uses TRBV29-1 and TRBJ1-4, with D hard to call. Germline-derived CDR1 and CDR2 are SQVTM and ANQGSEA. There are 11 residues in the CDR3. Trimming took 5 bases from V and 8 from J, leaving 9 bases between them. The CDR3 loop reads CSVNKDEKLFF. The DNA of the CDR3 is TGCAGCGTTAACAAAGACGAAAAACTGTTTTTT.

The chain couples TRBV7-9 to TRBJ1-5, with D unclear. This CDR3 spans 12 amino acids. Germline V gene data show CDR1 as SEHNR and CDR2 as FQNEAQ (reference sequence). V was shortened by 1 base and J by 11 bases, with 9 bases between the two germline ends. The CDR3 protein is CASSLGRAAQHF. DNA of the CDR3: TGTGCCAGCAGCTTAGGGAGAGCGGCCCAGCATTTT.

CDR3: CASSYSASGGDGAGELFF. The CDR3 DNA sequence: TGTGCCAGCAGTTACTCCGCTAGCGGGGGGGATGGAGCCGGGGAGCTGTTTTTT. The chain recombines TRBV6-5 with TRBJ2-2, with 12 bases matching TRBD2. The V gene's germline CDR1 is MNHEY and CDR2 SVGAGI. The length of the CDR3 is 18 residues. Unmatched junction bases numbered 8, after V lost 0 bases and J lost 6 bases.